A single T cell receptor beta chain is shown here with its context. Its antigen is unidentified. This entry belongs to a study of OX40 agonist ivuxolimab in advanced cancers. On the study more broadly: Patients in the trial were receiving intravenous ivuxolimab every 2 weeks, at doses of 0.01 to 10 mg/kg. Three patients showed partial responses: one hepatocellular carcinoma and two cutaneous melanoma cases.

Overall study findings and caveats: By week 6 at 0.1 to 3.0 mg/kg, blood CD4+ and CD8+ T cells had expanded clonally.

Generated by immunoSEQ multiplex PCR, the TCRdb table keeps only in-frame clones and is missing some. Among roughly 70,000 clones listed, around 84% were seen once. Sample: CD4+ or CD8+ T cells sorted from blood, taken in a trial of the OX40 agonist ivuxolimab. This TCR came from an adult with an advanced solid tumor such as melanoma, head and neck, liver or kidney cancer.

The CDR3 DNA reads TGCGCCAGCAGTTTTAGACAGGGAGGGGACTATGGCTACACCTTC. Its translation is CASSFRQGGDYGYTF. The rearrangement joins TRBV5-1 to TRBJ1-2; 7 bases are shared with TRBD1. The CDR3 sequence is 15 residues long. J lost 3 bases, V lost 5 bases, and 10 bases had no gene match. Germline V gene sequence: CDR1 SGHRS, CDR2 YFSETQ. Drawing the rest from reference TRBV5-1 and TRBJ1-2, the complete variable domain is KAGVTQTPRYLIKTRGQQVTLSCSPISGHRSVSWYQQTPGQGLQFLFEYFSETQRNKGNFPGRFSGRQFSNSRSEMNVSTLELGDSALYLCASSFRQGGDYGYTFGSGTRLTVV.